These T cell receptor beta chains were read from a single sample in a study of blood T cell repertoires in COVID-19. The table came from immunoSEQ multiplex PCR; TCRdb's copy has only in-frame clones and leaves some out. This sample carries just over 300,000 clones, over 80% of them seen once, and the ten largest clones take approximately 9%. The specimen sequenced was PBMCs or T cells enriched from blood (not recorded which). These receptors originate from a woman younger than 30 who had recovered from COVID-19. CDR3s include the opening cysteine and the closing phenylalanine or tryptophan. Fields, in order: CDR3 length, D gene, clone size, V gene, J gene, CDR3 DNA, CDR3 protein. A D gene is named only where the DNA matches it firmly. Clone size appears in some rows only: once, few, many, or a class for an expanded clone.

CDR3 length: 13
D gene: TRBD1
clone size: -
V gene: TRBV7-3
J gene: TRBJ1-1
CDR3 DNA: TGTGCCAGCAGCCCCAGGGGGGCCACTGAAGCTTTCTTT
CDR3 protein: CASSPRGATEAFF

CDR3 length: 14
D gene: TRBD1
clone size: few
V gene: TRBV6-1
J gene: TRBJ2-5
CDR3 DNA: TGTGCCAGCGGTGAGGGGGCGCTCTTAGAGACCCAGTACTTC
CDR3 protein: CASGEGALLETQYF

CDR3 length: 14
D gene: -
clone size: -
V gene: TRBV4-1
J gene: TRBJ1-4
CDR3 DNA: TGCGCCAGCAGCCAAGACGCCTATAATGAAAAACTGTTTTTT
CDR3 protein: CASSQDAYNEKLFF

CDR3 length: 11
D gene: -
clone size: -
V gene: TRBV7-2
J gene: TRBJ1-2
CDR3 DNA: TGTGCCAGCTTACGGGGCTATGGCTACACCTTC
CDR3 protein: CASLRGYGYTF

CDR3 length: 17
D gene: TRBD1
clone size: -
V gene: TRBV30
J gene: TRBJ1-1
CDR3 DNA: TGTGCCTGGAGCACCGAAACCCCGGACAGGGCCTTCACTGAAGCTTTCTTT
CDR3 protein: CAWSTETPDRAFTEAFF

CDR3 length: 13
D gene: -
clone size: -
V gene: TRBV12-3/TRBV12-4
J gene: TRBJ2-2
CDR3 DNA: TGTGCCAGCAGGTTACTGAACACCGGGGAGCTGTTTTTT
CDR3 protein: CASRLLNTGELFF

CDR3 length: 15
D gene: -
clone size: -
V gene: TRBV5-1
J gene: TRBJ2-5
CDR3 DNA: TGCGCCAGCAGCTTGGCCGGAAAGGGGCAAGAGACCCAGTACTTC
CDR3 protein: CASSLAGKGQETQYF

CDR3 length: 15
D gene: -
clone size: -
V gene: TRBV20-1
J gene: TRBJ1-6
CDR3 DNA: TGCAGTGCTAGTCCGGCCCCCAGGGATAATTCACCCCTCCACTTT
CDR3 protein: CSASPAPRDNSPLHF

CDR3 length: 17
D gene: -
clone size: -
V gene: TRBV28
J gene: TRBJ2-1
CDR3 DNA: TGTGCCAGCAGGATTAACATGGGGCGGGGATCCTACAATGAGCAGTTCTTC
CDR3 protein: CASRINMGRGSYNEQFF

CDR3 length: 15
D gene: -
clone size: -
V gene: TRBV27
J gene: TRBJ1-4
CDR3 DNA: TGTGCCAGCAGTACATACGGGACAAATAATGAAAAACTGTTTTTT
CDR3 protein: CASSTYGTNNEKLFF

CDR3 length: 14
D gene: -
clone size: -
V gene: TRBV30
J gene: TRBJ2-7
CDR3 DNA: TGTGCCTGGAGTGTTGAGTGGGGGAGGTACGAGCAGTACTTC
CDR3 protein: CAWSVEWGRYEQYF

CDR3 length: 15
D gene: TRBD1
clone size: few
V gene: TRBV6-5
J gene: TRBJ1-4
CDR3 DNA: TGTGCCAGCAGTTACTCGACAGGGGTTAATGAAAAACTGTTTTTT
CDR3 protein: CASSYSTGVNEKLFF

CDR3 length: 15
D gene: TRBD1
clone size: -
V gene: TRBV28
J gene: TRBJ1-1
CDR3 DNA: TGTGCCAGCAGTACCGACAGGGGAGAGAGCACTGAAGCTTTCTTT
CDR3 protein: CASSTDRGESTEAFF

CDR3 length: 17
D gene: -
clone size: -
V gene: TRBV14
J gene: TRBJ1-1
CDR3 DNA: TGTGCCAGCAGCCCTTCTTGGGGCAGGAGTCGTAACACTGAAGCTTTCTTT
CDR3 protein: CASSPSWGRSRNTEAFF

CDR3 length: 17
D gene: -
clone size: -
V gene: TRBV4-2
J gene: TRBJ1-5
CDR3 DNA: TGTGCCAGCAGCCACTATGTTGATAGAGGGAGCAATCAGCCCCAGCATTTT
CDR3 protein: CASSHYVDRGSNQPQHF

CDR3 length: 17
D gene: TRBD2
clone size: few
V gene: TRBV5-1
J gene: TRBJ2-2
CDR3 DNA: TGCGCCAGCCGATCTGGGACTAGCGGATTGAGCACCGGGGAGCTGTTTTTT
CDR3 protein: CASRSGTSGLSTGELFF

CDR3 length: 13
D gene: TRBD1
clone size: -
V gene: TRBV7-2
J gene: TRBJ1-2
CDR3 DNA: TGTGCCAGCAGTCGACAGGGGAACTATGGCTACACCTTC
CDR3 protein: CASSRQGNYGYTF

CDR3 length: 13
D gene: -
clone size: -
V gene: TRBV19
J gene: TRBJ1-1
CDR3 DNA: TGTGCCAGTAATCCCAGGGGGAACACTGAAGCTTTCTTT
CDR3 protein: CASNPRGNTEAFF

CDR3 length: 17
D gene: TRBD1
clone size: -
V gene: TRBV28
J gene: TRBJ1-2
CDR3 DNA: TGTGCCAGCAGTCCGGGAGATGCAGGGGGCTATGGCTATGGCTACACCTTC
CDR3 protein: CASSPGDAGGYGYGYTF

CDR3 length: 16
D gene: TRBD2
clone size: -
V gene: TRBV27
J gene: TRBJ2-3
CDR3 DNA: TGTGCCAGCAGTCCCCTATTGGCGGGGGGCTCAGATACGCAGTATTTT
CDR3 protein: CASSPLLAGGSDTQYF

CDR3 length: 14
D gene: TRBD1
clone size: -
V gene: TRBV4-2
J gene: TRBJ1-4
CDR3 DNA: TGTGCCAGCAGCCTGGGACAGGGACAGGAAAAACTGTTTTTT
CDR3 protein: CASSLGQGQEKLFF

CDR3 length: 15
D gene: -
clone size: -
V gene: TRBV9
J gene: TRBJ1-2
CDR3 DNA: TGTGCCAGCAGCCCCCGTAGCGTGGAGTACTATGGCTACACCTTC
CDR3 protein: CASSPRSVEYYGYTF

CDR3 length: 13
D gene: -
clone size: -
V gene: TRBV11-2
J gene: TRBJ1-1
CDR3 DNA: TGTGCCAGCAGCCGGGGGGCCTACACTGAAGCTTTCTTT
CDR3 protein: CASSRGAYTEAFF

CDR3 length: 16
D gene: TRBD1
clone size: once
V gene: TRBV14
J gene: TRBJ2-1
CDR3 DNA: TGTGCCAGCAGCCAACCGACAGGGATCGGCTACAATGAGCAGTTCTTC
CDR3 protein: CASSQPTGIGYNEQFF

CDR3 length: 13
D gene: -
clone size: -
V gene: TRBV5-5
J gene: TRBJ1-1
CDR3 DNA: TGTGCCAGCAGCTTGACAGGGTATGATGAAGCTTTCTTT
CDR3 protein: CASSLTGYDEAFF